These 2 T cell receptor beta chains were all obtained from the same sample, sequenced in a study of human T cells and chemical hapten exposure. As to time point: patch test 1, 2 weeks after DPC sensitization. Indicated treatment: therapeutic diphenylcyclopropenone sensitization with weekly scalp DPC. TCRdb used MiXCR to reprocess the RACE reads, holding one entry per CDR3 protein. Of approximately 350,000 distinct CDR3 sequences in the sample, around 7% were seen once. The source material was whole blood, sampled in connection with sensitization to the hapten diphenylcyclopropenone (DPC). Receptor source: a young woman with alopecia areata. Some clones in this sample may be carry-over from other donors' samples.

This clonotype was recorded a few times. The CDR3 region has the DNA TGTGCCATCAGTGTTCAGCCCCAGGGTACTGAAAAACTGTTTTTT. Its protein product is CAISVQPQGTEKLFF. V and J are TRBV10-3 and TRBJ1-4; tentatively, D is TRBD1 (5 bases). In germline, CDR1 is ENHRY, CDR2 SYGVKD. This CDR3 has 15 residues. V was clipped by 4 bases and J by 7 bases, with 16 bases between them.

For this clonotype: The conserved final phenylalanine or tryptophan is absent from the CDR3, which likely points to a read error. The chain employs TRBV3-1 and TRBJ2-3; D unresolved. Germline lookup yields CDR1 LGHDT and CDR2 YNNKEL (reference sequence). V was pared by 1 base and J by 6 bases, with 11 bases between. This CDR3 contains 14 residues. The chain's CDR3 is CASSQGRLVDTQYL. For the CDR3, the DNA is TGTGCCAGCAGCCAAGGGCGGCTGGTGGATACGCAGTATTTG.